This T cell receptor (beta chain) was recovered during a study of blood T cell repertoires in COVID-19. About this clone: At one of its ends the junction is not consistent with the germline gene, which may arise from a read error.

The CDR3 consists of 17 residues. Germline lookup yields CDR1 SSHAT and CDR2 FNYEAQ (reference sequence). Per the original data handling: Reference gene primer amplification gave nucleated cell count estimates. TCRdb's table, derived via immunoSEQ multiplex PCR, lists solely in-frame clones and lacks some. V, J and clone size are taken as reported in that table, and D and trimming were inferred from the DNA itself. This sample has 200,000 to 300,000 clones, with more than 75% found just once. Sequencing was done on a sample of peripheral blood. This clonotype was sampled from a woman in her thirties or forties who had recovered from COVID-19. The rearrangement joins TRBV7-7 to TRBJ2-3; D might be TRBD2 (7 bases). The CDR3 protein is CASSLGVRGAPGDTQYF. The CDR3 DNA sequence: TGTGCTAGCAGCTTAGGAGTCCGGGGGGCCCCGGGAGATACGCAGTATTTT.